These T cell receptor beta chains were read from a single sample in a study of T cell responses to AZD1222 COVID-19 vaccine. Assay used: immunoSEQ multiplex PCR; TCRdb lists only in-frame clones, some missing. The repertoire holds about 140,000 clones, with over 85% as singletons. The sample was peripheral blood, taken on day 0 of AZD1222 vaccination. These receptors were collected from an adult in good health. Each CDR3 is given with its conserved first and last residue. D genes are given only for firm matches. Only part of the rows carry a size: once, few, many, or a class if the clone is expanded.

j_call: TRBJ2-5; v_call: TRBV24-1; clone_size: NA; d_call: NA; cdr3_aa: CATSLTGFQETQYF; cdr3_nt: TGTGCCACCAGCCTCACCGGTTTCCAAGAGACCCAGTACTTC
j_call: TRBJ2-1; v_call: TRBV6-4; clone_size: NA; d_call: TRBD2; cdr3_aa: CASSGIAGGPVNEQFF; cdr3_nt: TGTGCCAGCAGTGGGATTGCGGGAGGGCCGGTAAATGAGCAGTTCTTC
j_call: TRBJ2-1; v_call: TRBV11-3; clone_size: NA; d_call: NA; cdr3_aa: CASSARVARNEQFF; cdr3_nt: TGTGCCAGCAGCGCTAGGGTCGCAAGAAATGAGCAGTTCTTC
j_call: TRBJ1-1; v_call: TRBV29-1; clone_size: NA; d_call: NA; cdr3_aa: CSVDGNTEAFF; cdr3_nt: TGCAGCGTTGACGGCAACACTGAAGCTTTCTTT
j_call: TRBJ2-7; v_call: TRBV2; clone_size: NA; d_call: NA; cdr3_aa: CASKQGTYEQYF; cdr3_nt: TGTGCCAGCAAGCAGGGAACCTACGAGCAGTACTTC
j_call: TRBJ2-5; v_call: TRBV5-1; clone_size: once; d_call: NA; cdr3_aa: CASSLVAARQETQYF; cdr3_nt: TGCGCCAGCAGCTTGGTGGCCGCTAGGCAAGAGACCCAGTACTTC
j_call: TRBJ2-7; v_call: TRBV4-2; clone_size: once; d_call: NA; cdr3_aa: CASSREGNYEQYF; cdr3_nt: TGTGCCAGCAGCCGGGAAGGAAACTACGAGCAGTACTTC
j_call: TRBJ2-2; v_call: TRBV24-1; clone_size: NA; d_call: NA; cdr3_aa: CATSDLGRTNTGELFF; cdr3_nt: TGTGCCACCAGTGATTTAGGGCGAACGAACACCGGGGAGCTGTTTTTT
j_call: TRBJ1-5; v_call: TRBV4-3; clone_size: NA; d_call: NA; cdr3_aa: CASSQDLAALSNQPQHF; cdr3_nt: TGCGCCAGCAGCCAAGATCTTGCAGCCTTAAGCAATCAGCCCCAGCATTTT
j_call: TRBJ2-7; v_call: TRBV6-5; clone_size: NA; d_call: NA; cdr3_aa: CASSYQPGPYEQYF; cdr3_nt: TGTGCCAGCAGTTACCAGCCGGGTCCTTACGAGCAGTACTTC
j_call: TRBJ2-2; v_call: TRBV5-1; clone_size: NA; d_call: TRBD2; cdr3_aa: CASSSSGRDTGELFF; cdr3_nt: TGCGCCAGCAGCTCTAGCGGGAGGGATACCGGGGAGCTGTTTTTT
j_call: TRBJ1-2; v_call: TRBV27; clone_size: few; d_call: TRBD1; cdr3_aa: CASRFTGGPYGYTF; cdr3_nt: TGTGCCAGCCGGTTCACAGGGGGCCCCTATGGCTACACCTTC
j_call: TRBJ1-4; v_call: TRBV14; clone_size: once; d_call: TRBD1; cdr3_aa: CASSPQSGQGNEKLFF; cdr3_nt: TGTGCCAGCAGCCCCCAATCGGGACAGGGAAATGAAAAACTGTTTTTT
j_call: TRBJ1-4; v_call: TRBV27; clone_size: NA; d_call: NA; cdr3_aa: CASSLLSRGYATNEKLFF; cdr3_nt: TGTGCCAGCAGTTTATTATCCAGGGGATACGCAACTAATGAAAAACTGTTTTTT
j_call: TRBJ2-3; v_call: TRBV4-1; clone_size: NA; d_call: TRBD2; cdr3_aa: CASSQAPGGRADTQYF; cdr3_nt: TGCGCCAGCAGCCAAGCTCCGGGAGGGCGAGCAGATACGCAGTATTTT
j_call: TRBJ1-1; v_call: TRBV28; clone_size: NA; d_call: NA; cdr3_aa: CASSSGTANTEAFF; cdr3_nt: TGTGCCAGCAGTTCCGGGACGGCTAACACTGAAGCTTTCTTT
j_call: TRBJ2-7; v_call: TRBV23-1; clone_size: NA; d_call: NA; cdr3_aa: CASYPVGGKRYEQYF; cdr3_nt: TGCGCCAGCTATCCGGTGGGGGGCAAGCGGTACGAGCAGTACTTC
j_call: TRBJ1-2; v_call: TRBV5-1; clone_size: NA; d_call: TRBD1; cdr3_aa: CASSLGDRGELGYTF; cdr3_nt: TGCGCCAGCAGCTTGGGGGACAGGGGTGAGCTTGGCTACACCTTC
j_call: TRBJ2-7; v_call: TRBV6-2/TRBV6-3; clone_size: NA; d_call: TRBD2; cdr3_aa: CASSQFPSSGLAGYEQYF; cdr3_nt: TGTGCCAGCAGTCAATTCCCCTCTAGCGGACTAGCGGGCTACGAGCAGTACTTC
j_call: TRBJ2-7; v_call: TRBV10-3; clone_size: once; d_call: TRBD1; cdr3_aa: CATRLPGQLYEQYF; cdr3_nt: TGTGCCACCAGGCTACCGGGACAGCTCTACGAGCAGTACTTC
j_call: TRBJ1-5; v_call: TRBV28; clone_size: NA; d_call: NA; cdr3_aa: CASSFSLLGSNQPQHF; cdr3_nt: TGTGCCAGCAGTTTTTCCCTCCTTGGTAGCAATCAGCCCCAGCATTTT
j_call: TRBJ2-1; v_call: TRBV4-1; clone_size: NA; d_call: NA; cdr3_aa: CASSQAQGYGNEQFF; cdr3_nt: TGCGCCAGCAGCCAAGCCCAGGGGTACGGCAATGAGCAGTTCTTC
j_call: TRBJ1-2; v_call: TRBV28; clone_size: NA; d_call: NA; cdr3_aa: CASSFKGRYGYTF; cdr3_nt: TGTGCCAGCAGTTTCAAAGGGAGGTATGGCTACACCTTC
j_call: TRBJ2-7; v_call: TRBV7-9; clone_size: NA; d_call: NA; cdr3_aa: CASSLVLGDEQYF; cdr3_nt: TGTGCCAGCAGCTTAGTTCTTGGGGACGAGCAGTACTTC
j_call: TRBJ1-2; v_call: TRBV29-1; clone_size: NA; d_call: NA; cdr3_aa: CSVEKGLKYGYTF; cdr3_nt: TGCAGCGTTGAAAAGGGACTGAAATATGGCTACACCTTC
j_call: TRBJ1-2; v_call: TRBV21-1; clone_size: NA; d_call: NA; cdr3_aa: CASSSGLAGAGYTF; cdr3_nt: TGTGCCAGCAGCTCCGGCTTGGCAGGGGCTGGCTACACCTTC